The sample holds many counts of the clone carrying this T cell receptor beta chain. Its antigen remains unidentified. The data derive from a study of T-cell reconstitution after alpha-beta-depleted transplantation in children. Findings and limits, study-wide: It was reported that alpha-beta T cells came from several hundred expanded graft clones (about two months after transplant). Newly produced T cells mostly accounted for T-cell counts and diversity one year post-transplant. Some patients' high day-60 TCRbeta diversity was attributed to recipient cells surviving conditioning.

TCRbeta library construction was performed incorporating unique molecular identifiers. TCRdb ran MiXCR on the PCR reads and lists one entry per CDR3 protein. The data show tens of thousands of distinct CDR3 sequences, with approximately 8.7% seen just once and approximately 25% held by the top ten. The length of the CDR3 is 14 residues. V was cut by 2 bases and J by 6 bases, with 15 bases left in between. The germline CDR1 and CDR2 sequences are DFQATT and SNEGSKA (reference sequence). This rearrangement joins TRBV20-1 to TRBJ2-3; perhaps TRBD1 as D (7 bases). The sequenced sample was PBMCs, mostly from graft donor cells, obtained 60 days after TCRalphabeta/CD19-depleted stem cell transplant. This sequence originates from a male patient between 2 and 10 years old who had a stem cell transplant for chronic granulomatous disease, so the T cells may come from the graft donor. This CDR3 reads CSARPRGRGDTQYF. CDR3 DNA: TGCAGTGCTAGACCGCGGGGCAGGGGGGATACGCAGTATTTT.